This T cell receptor (beta chain) is drawn from a study of blood T cell repertoires in COVID-19 (dated by TCRdb to the early 2020s). General notes on the study: The collaborator samples originated in the United States, Italy and Spain and spanned the acute and convalescent phases of COVID-19. The prospective study material was composed of cDNA or gDNA derived from T cells, B-cell-depleted T cells, or PBMCs. Subjects who had been exposed to COVID-19, were actively infected with it, or had recovered from it provided the deeply sampled blood TCRbeta repertoires that made up the dataset. The repertoires were released in a freely available public database intended as a resource for research on the immune response to SARS-CoV-2. Samples came from the ongoing ImmuneRACE study (first 160 participants) plus 1,254 subjects from 6 global collaborators. The sample metadata nearly always contained a de-identified subject ID, COVID-19 status, age in years and sex. HLA class I and class II types, where available, came from metadata supplied by the sample provider rather than from assay-based typing. What the work shows at the level of the full study, not this receptor alone: Clinical and demographic metadata were provided uncurated, with the amount varying by source and participant.

The collaborating institutions used their own protocols to collect whole blood in K2EDTA tubes. For TCRbeta analysis, collaborators shipped samples as frozen whole blood, isolated PBMCs, or DNA extracted from either of those sample types. TCRbeta CDR3 regions were amplified from genomic DNA by means of the immunoSEQ Assay, a bias-controlled multiplex PCR. As for the authors' bioinformatics: Within the assay, amplification of reference gene primers was used to estimate how many nucleated cells each sample contained. Sequence reads were collapsed and filtered to measure the absolute abundance of every unique TCRbeta CDR3 rearrangement. Productive Simpson clonality was computed per sample as the square root of Simpson's diversity index over productive rearrangements. TCRdb holds this immuneACCESS table with in-frame rearrangements only. Some clones are missing; in checked studies, unresolved V genes explain under half, and the rest has no known cause. The V and J calls and clone size were taken over from that table, and D and trimming were inferred from the DNA. The sample includes 150,000 to 200,000 clones, with about 85% observed a single time. The leading ten clones occupy 20% to 25% of the sample.

For this clone: The target of this receptor is not known. Base-call qualities are not available, and no considerably larger clone is one nucleotide away.

Trimming at the junction amounts to 4 bases on V and 2 bases on J, and the germline ends lie 7 bases apart. Reading from cysteine to phenylalanine, the CDR3 counts 13 amino acids. Just CDR3 DNA is preserved here, 39 bases in frame from base 1. The CDR1 and CDR2 encoded by the germline V gene are SNHLY and FYNNEI. The chain joins TRBV2 to TRBJ2-3, with no D gene named confidently. The receptor's source is a man between 60 and 75 years old with active or convalescent COVID-19. The sequencing input was peripheral blood. The DNA sequence reads TGTGCCAGCAGTGGTCCGGTCACAGATACGCAGTATTTT. Protein translation: CASSGPVTDTQYF.